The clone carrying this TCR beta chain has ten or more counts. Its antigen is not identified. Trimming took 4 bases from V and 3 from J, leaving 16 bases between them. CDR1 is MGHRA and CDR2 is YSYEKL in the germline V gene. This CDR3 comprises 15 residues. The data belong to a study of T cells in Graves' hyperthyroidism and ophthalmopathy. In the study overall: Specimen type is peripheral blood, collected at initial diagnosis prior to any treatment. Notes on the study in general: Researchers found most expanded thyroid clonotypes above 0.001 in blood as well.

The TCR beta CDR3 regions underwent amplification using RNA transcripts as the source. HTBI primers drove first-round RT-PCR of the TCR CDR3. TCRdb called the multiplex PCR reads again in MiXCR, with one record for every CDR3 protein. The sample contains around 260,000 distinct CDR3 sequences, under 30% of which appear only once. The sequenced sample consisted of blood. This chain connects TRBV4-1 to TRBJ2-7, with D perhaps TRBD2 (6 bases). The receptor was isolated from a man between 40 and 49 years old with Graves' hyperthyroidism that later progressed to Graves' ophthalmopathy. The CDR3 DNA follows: TGCGCCAGCAGCCTATTCCATAGCGGAAACTACGAGCAGTACTTC. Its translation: CASSLFHSGNYEQYF.